The clone carrying this T cell receptor (beta chain) was observed many times. Its target is unknown. Molecules of cDNA were individually given unique molecular identifiers that were attached to them. In TCRdb, the 5' RACE reads were re-called with MiXCR into one record per CDR3 protein. Found here are almost 30,000 distinct CDR3 sequences, around 6% of them singletons; the top ten hold more than 5%. Trimming left V 2 bases short and J 4 bases short, with 9 bases between. The CDR3 has 13 amino acids. CDR1 and CDR2 (germline): SGHKS, YYEKEE (reference sequence). This specimen belongs to a study of early T cells in non-severe SARS-CoV-2 infection. At the level of the study: Bulk RNA taken from unsorted whole blood was sequenced, leaving chains unpaired. General observations from the study: VDJdb matching favored anti-spike CD8 responses, missing private and CD4 specificities.

The chain combines TRBV5-5 with TRBJ1-2; D not resolved. The receptor comes from an adult who was a healthcare worker with PCR-confirmed SARS-CoV-2 infection or an uninfected control (not recorded which). Specimen: whole blood. The CDR3 spells CASSFNRGYGYTF. CDR3 bases: TGTGCCAGCAGCTTCAACAGAGGCTATGGCTACACCTTC. The entire variable domain, with the rest obtained from reference TRBV5-5 and TRBJ1-2, is as follows: DAGVTQSPTHLIKTRGQQVTLRCSPISGHKSVSWYQQVLGQGPQFIFQYYEKEERGRGNFPDRFSARQFPNYSSELNVNALLLGDSALYLCASSFNRGYGYTFGSGTRLTVV.